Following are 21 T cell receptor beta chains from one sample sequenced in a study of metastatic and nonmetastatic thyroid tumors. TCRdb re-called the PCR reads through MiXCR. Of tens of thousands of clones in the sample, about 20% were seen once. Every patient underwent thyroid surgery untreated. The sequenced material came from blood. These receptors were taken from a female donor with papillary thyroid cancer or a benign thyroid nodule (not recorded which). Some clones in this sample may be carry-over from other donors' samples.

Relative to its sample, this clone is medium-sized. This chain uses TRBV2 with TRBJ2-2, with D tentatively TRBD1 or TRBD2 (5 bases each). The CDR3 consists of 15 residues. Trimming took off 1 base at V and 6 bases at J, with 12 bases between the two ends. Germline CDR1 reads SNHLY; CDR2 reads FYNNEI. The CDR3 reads CASSEDRRSPGELFF. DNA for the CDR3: TGTGCCAGCAGTGAAGACAGGAGGTCCCCCGGGGAGCTGTTTTTT. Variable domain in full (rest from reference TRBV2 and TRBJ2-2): EPEVTQTPSHQVTQMGQEVILRCVPISNHLYFYWYRQILGQKVEFLVSFYNNEISEKSEIFDDQFSVERPDGSNFTLKIRSTKLEDSAMYFCASSEDRRSPGELFFGEGSRLTVL.

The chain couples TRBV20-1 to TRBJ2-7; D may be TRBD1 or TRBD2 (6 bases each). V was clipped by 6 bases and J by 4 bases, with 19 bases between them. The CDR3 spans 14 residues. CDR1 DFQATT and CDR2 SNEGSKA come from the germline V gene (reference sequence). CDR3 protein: CSAEEGVVRYEQYF. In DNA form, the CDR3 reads TGCAGTGCGGAGGAGGGGGTAGTACGGTACGAGCAGTACTTC.

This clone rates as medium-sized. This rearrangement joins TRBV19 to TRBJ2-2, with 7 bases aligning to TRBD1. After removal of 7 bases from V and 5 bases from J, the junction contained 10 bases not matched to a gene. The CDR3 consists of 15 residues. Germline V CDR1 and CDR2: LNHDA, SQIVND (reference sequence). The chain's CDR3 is CASTPGRGLTGELFF. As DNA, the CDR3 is TGTGCCAGTACCCCGGGCAGGGGGTTAACCGGGGAGCTGTTTTTT.

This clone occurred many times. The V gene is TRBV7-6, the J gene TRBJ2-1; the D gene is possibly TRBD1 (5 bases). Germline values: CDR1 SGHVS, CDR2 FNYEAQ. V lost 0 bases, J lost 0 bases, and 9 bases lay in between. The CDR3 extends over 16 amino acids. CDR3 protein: CASSLAGPSSYNEQFF. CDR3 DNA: TGTGCCAGCAGCTTAGCGGGGCCGAGCTCCTACAATGAGCAGTTCTTC.

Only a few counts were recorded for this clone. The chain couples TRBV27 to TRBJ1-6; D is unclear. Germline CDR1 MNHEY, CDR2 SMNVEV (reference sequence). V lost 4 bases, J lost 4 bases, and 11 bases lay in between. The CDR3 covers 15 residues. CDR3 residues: CASSYRNTYNSPLHF. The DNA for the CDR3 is TGTGCCAGCAGTTACAGAAACACATATAATTCACCCCTCCACTTT.

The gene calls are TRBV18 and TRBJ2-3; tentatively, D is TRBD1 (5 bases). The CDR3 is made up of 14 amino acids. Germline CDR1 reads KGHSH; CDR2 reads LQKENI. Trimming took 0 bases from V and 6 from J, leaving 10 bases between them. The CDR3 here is CASSPPQGFDTQYF. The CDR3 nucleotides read TGTGCCAGCTCACCACCCCAGGGATTCGATACGCAGTATTTT.

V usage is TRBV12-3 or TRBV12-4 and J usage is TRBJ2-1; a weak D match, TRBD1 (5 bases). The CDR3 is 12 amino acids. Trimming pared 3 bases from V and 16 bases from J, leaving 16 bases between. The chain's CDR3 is CASSFQSTQGFF. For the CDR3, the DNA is TGTGCCAGCAGTTTTCAAAGTACCCAGGGTTTCTTC.

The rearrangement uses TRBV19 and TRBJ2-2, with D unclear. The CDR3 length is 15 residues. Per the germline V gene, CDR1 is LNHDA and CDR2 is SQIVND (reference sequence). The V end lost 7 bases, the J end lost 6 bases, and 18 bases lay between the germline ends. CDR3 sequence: CASTSCGCPPGELFF. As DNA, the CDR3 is TGTGCCAGTACCTCTTGTGGGTGTCCCCCCGGGGAGCTGTTTTTT.

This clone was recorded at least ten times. DNA of the CDR3: TGTGCCAGCAGCCAACGGACGGACTATGGCTACACCTTC. It specifies CASSQRTDYGYTF. The chain carries TRBV3-1 and TRBJ1-2; D gene unclear. Germline V gene sequence: CDR1 LGHDT, CDR2 YNNKEL (reference sequence). The CDR3 contains 13 residues. The V gene lost 2 bases and the J gene lost 3 bases, with 7 bases spanning the gap.

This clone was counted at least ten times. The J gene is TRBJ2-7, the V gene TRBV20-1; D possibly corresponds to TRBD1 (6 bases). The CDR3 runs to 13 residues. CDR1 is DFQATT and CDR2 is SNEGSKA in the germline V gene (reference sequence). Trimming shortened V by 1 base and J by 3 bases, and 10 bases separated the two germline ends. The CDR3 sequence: CSARAWDIYEQYF. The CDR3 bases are TGCAGTGCTAGAGCCTGGGACATCTACGAGCAGTACTTC.

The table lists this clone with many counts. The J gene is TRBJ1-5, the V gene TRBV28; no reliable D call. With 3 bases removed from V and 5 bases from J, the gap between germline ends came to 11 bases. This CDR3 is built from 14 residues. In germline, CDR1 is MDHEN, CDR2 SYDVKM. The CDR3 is CASSFRGNYQPQHF. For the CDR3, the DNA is TGTGCCAGCAGTTTCCGAGGGAACTATCAGCCCCAGCATTTT.

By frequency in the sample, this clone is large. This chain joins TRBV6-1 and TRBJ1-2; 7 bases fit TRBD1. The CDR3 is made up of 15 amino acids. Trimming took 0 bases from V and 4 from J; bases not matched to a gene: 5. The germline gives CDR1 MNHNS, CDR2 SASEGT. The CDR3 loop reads CASSEAQSGGYGYTF. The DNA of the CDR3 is TGTGCCAGCAGTGAAGCGCAGTCAGGGGGCTATGGCTACACCTTC.

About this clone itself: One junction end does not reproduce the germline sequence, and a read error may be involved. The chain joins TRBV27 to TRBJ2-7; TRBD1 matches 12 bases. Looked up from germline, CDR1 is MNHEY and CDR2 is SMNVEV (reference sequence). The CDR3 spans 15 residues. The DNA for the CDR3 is TGCACCAGCAGTTCGGGACAGGGGGCAACGTACGAGCAGTACTTC. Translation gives CTSSSGQGATYEQYF.

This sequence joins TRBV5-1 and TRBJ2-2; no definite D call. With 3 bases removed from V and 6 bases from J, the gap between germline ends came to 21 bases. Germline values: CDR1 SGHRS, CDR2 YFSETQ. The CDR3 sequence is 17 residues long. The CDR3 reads CASSSSRTDAESGELFF. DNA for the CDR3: TGCGCCAGCAGCTCGTCCCGGACGGATGCGGAGTCCGGGGAGCTGTTTTTT. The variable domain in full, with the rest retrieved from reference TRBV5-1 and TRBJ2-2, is KAGVTQTPRYLIKTRGQQVTLSCSPISGHRSVSWYQQTPGQGLQFLFEYFSETQRNKGNFPGRFSGRQFSNSRSEMNVSTLELGDSALYLCASSSSRTDAESGELFFGEGSRLTVL.

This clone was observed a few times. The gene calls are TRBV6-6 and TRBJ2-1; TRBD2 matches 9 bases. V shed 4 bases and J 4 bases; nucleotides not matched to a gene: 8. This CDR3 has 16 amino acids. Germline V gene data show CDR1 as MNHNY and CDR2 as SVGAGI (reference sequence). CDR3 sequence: CASSSGRLAAYNEQFF. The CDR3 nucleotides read TGTGCCAGCAGTTCTGGTCGACTAGCGGCTTACAATGAGCAGTTCTTC.

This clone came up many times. CDR3 protein: CASSVGTSRGTQYF. CDR3 coding DNA: TGTGCCAGCAGCGTAGGGACTAGTAGGGGGACCCAGTACTTC. The chain has TRBV9 and TRBJ2-5, with 7 bases aligning to TRBD2. Trimming took 0 bases from V and 7 from J; bases not matched to a gene: 6. This CDR3 comprises 14 residues. Germline V lookup: CDR1 SGDLS, CDR2 YYNGEE.

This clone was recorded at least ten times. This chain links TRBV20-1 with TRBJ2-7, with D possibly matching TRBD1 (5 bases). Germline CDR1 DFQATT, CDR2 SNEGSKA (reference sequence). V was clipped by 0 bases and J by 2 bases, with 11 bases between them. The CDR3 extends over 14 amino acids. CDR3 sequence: CSARDKPGTYEQYF. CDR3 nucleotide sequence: TGCAGTGCTAGAGATAAGCCAGGGACCTACGAGCAGTACTTC.

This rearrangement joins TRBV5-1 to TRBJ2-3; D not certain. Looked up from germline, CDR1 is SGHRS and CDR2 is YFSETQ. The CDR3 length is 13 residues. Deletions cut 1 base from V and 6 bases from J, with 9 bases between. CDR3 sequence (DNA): TGCGCCAGCAGCTTGACCGTGGTGGATACGCAGTATTTT. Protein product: CASSLTVVDTQYF.

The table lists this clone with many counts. CDR3 loop: CASSLERQTDTQYF. The DNA of the CDR3 is TGTGCCAGCAGCTTAGAACGACAGACAGATACGCAGTATTTT. The V gene is TRBV7-2, the J gene TRBJ2-3, with D possibly TRBD1 on 5 matching bases. This CDR3 has 14 amino acids. Germline CDR1 SGHTA, CDR2 FQGNSA. The ends were cut back, 1 base at V and 3 bases at J, with 8 bases in the middle.

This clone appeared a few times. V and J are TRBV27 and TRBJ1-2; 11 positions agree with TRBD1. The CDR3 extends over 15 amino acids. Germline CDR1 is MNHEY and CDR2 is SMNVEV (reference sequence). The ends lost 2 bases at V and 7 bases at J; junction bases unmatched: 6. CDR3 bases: TGTGCCAGCAGTTTAGGGAGGACAGGGGGCGGTGGCTACACCTTC. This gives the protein CASSLGRTGGGGYTF.

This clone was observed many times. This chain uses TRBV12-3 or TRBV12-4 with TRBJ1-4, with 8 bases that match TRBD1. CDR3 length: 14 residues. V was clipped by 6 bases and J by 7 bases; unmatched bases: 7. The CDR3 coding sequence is TGTGCCAGCAGCCGACAGGGGCAGGGTGAAAAACTGTTTTTT. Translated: CASSRQGQGEKLFF.